The sequence of this TCR beta chain was determined in a study of blood T cell repertoires in COVID-19. Study background: The origin of the acute and convalescent COVID-19 samples was the United States, Italy and Spain. T cells, B-cell-depleted T cells, or PBMCs supplied cDNA or gDNA.

V was pared by 6 bases and J by 4 bases, with 22 bases between. Germline-derived CDR1 and CDR2 are SQVTM and ANQGSEA. This CDR3 region has 16 residues. Sequencing used immunoSEQ multiplex PCR; TCRdb keeps in-frame clones, though not all of them. The table shows over 200,000 clones, with 70% to 90% occurring only once. The rearrangement uses TRBV29-1 and TRBJ2-1; no clear D. Input material: PBMCs or T cells enriched from blood (not recorded which). The clonotype originates from a man aged 30 to 39 who had recovered from COVID-19. The CDR3 is CSVELVPAPSYNEQFF. The CDR3, as DNA: TGCAGCGTCGAGCTAGTGCCAGCGCCGAGTTACAATGAGCAGTTCTTC.